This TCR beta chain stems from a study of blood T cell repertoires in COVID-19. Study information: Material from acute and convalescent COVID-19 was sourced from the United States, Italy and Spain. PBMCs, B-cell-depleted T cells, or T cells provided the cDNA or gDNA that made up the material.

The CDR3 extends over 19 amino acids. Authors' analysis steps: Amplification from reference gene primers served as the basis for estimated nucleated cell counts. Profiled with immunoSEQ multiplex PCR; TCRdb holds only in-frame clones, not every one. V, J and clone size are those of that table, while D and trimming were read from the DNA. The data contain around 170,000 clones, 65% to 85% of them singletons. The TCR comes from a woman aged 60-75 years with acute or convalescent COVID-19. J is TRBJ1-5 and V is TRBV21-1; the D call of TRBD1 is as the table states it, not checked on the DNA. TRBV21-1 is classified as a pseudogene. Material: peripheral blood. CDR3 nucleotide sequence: TGTGCCAGCACCAAACGTGGGACCAGGCCAGGGGATAGCAATCAGCCCCAGCATTTT. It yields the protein CASTKRGTRPGDSNQPQHF.